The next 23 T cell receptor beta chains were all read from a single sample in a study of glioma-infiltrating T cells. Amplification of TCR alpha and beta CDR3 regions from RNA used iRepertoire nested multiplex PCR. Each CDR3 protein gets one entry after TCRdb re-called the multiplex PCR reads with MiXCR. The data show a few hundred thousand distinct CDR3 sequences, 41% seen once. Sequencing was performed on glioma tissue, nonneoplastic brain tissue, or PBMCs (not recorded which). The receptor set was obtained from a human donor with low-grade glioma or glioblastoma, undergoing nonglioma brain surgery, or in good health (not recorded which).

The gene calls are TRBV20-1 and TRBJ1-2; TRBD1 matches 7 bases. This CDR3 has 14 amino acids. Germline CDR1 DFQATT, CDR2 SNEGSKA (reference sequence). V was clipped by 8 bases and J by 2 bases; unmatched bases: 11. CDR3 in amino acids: CSSLPGQRNYGYTF. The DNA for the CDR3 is TGCAGTTCTTTACCGGGACAGAGAAACTATGGCTACACCTTC.

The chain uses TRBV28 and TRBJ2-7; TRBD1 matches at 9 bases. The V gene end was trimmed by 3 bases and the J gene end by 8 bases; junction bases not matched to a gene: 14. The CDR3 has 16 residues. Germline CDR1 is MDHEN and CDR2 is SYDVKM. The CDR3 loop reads CASSFHEGQGWYKQYF. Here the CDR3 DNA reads TGTGCCAGCAGTTTCCATGAGGGACAGGGCTGGTACAAGCAGTACTTC. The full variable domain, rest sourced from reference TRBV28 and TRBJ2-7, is DVKVTQSSRYLVKRTGEKVFLECVQDMDHENMFWYRQDPGLGLRLIYFSYDVKMKEKGDIPEGYSVSREKKERFSLILESASTNQTSMYLCASSFHEGQGWYKQYFGPGTRLTVT.

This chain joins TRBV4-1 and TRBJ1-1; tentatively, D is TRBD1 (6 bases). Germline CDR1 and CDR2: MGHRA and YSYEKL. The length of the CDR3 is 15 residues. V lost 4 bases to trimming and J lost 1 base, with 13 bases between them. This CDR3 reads CASSLGRQENTEAFF. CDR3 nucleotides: TGCGCCAGCAGCCTAGGTCGACAGGAGAACACTGAAGCTTTCTTT.

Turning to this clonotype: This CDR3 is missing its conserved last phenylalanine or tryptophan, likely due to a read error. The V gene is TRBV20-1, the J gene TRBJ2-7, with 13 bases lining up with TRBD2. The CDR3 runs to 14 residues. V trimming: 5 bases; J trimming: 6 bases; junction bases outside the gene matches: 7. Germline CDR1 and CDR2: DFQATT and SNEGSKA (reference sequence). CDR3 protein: CSAPRTSGSGEQYL. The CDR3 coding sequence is TGCAGTGCTCCGAGGACTAGCGGGAGTGGCGAGCAGTACCTC.

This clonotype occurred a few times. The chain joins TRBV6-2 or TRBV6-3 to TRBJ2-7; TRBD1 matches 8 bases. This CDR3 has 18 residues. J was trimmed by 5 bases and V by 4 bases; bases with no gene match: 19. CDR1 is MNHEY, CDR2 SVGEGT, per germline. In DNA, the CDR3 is TGTGCCAGCAGTTTCCCCGGGACAGGCCTATTCCTGCCGAACGAGCAGTACTTC. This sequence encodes CASSFPGTGLFLPNEQYF.

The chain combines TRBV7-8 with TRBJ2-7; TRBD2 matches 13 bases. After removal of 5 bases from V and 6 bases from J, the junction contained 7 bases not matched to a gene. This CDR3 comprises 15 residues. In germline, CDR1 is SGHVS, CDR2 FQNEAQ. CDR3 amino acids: CASSQTGLAGLEQYF. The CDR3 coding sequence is TGTGCCAGCAGCCAAACGGGACTAGCGGGACTCGAGCAGTACTTC.

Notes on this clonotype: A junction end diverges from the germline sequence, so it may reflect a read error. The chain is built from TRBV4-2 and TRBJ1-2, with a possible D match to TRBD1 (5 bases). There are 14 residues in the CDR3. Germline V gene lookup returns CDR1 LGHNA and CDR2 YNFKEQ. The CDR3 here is CASSQAPGLEGYSF. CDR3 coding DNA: TGTGCCAGCAGCCAAGCCCCGGGGCTTGAGGGCTACAGCTTC.

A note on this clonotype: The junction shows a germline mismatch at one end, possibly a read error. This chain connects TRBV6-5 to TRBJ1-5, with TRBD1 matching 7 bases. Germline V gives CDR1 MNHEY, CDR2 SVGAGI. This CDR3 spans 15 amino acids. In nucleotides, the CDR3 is TGTGCCAGGAGTCACAGGGGAGGAACGAATCAGCACCAGCATTTT. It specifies CARSHRGGTNQHQHF.

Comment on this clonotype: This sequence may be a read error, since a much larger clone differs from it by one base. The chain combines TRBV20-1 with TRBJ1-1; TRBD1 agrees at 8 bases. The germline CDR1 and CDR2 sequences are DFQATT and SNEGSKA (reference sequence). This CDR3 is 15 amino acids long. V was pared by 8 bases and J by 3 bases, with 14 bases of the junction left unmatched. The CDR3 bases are TGCAGTCAGACAGGGGTATGGGAACTGGACACTGAAGCTTTCTTT. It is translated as CSQTGVWELDTEAFF.

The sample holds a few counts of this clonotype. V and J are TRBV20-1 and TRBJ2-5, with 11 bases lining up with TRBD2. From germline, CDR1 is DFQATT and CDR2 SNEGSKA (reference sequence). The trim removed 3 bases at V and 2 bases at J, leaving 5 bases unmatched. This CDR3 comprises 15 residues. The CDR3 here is CSASGRLAGQETQYF. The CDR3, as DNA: TGCAGTGCTAGTGGGAGACTAGCGGGACAAGAGACCCAGTACTTC.

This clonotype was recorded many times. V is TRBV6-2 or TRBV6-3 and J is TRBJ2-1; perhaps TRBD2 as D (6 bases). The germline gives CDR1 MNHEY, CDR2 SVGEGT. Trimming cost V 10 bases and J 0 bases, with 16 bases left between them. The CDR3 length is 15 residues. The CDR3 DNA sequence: TGTGCCACCACGGGGGAGCTGAGCTCCTACAATGAGCAGTTCTTC. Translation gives CATTGELSSYNEQFF.

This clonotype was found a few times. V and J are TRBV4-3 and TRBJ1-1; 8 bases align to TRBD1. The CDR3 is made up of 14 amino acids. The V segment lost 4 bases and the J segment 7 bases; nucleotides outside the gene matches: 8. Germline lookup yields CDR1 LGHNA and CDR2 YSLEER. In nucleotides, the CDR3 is TGCGCCAGCAGCCGGAATCAGGGGGCGTATGAAGCTTTCTTT. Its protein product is CASSRNQGAYEAFF.

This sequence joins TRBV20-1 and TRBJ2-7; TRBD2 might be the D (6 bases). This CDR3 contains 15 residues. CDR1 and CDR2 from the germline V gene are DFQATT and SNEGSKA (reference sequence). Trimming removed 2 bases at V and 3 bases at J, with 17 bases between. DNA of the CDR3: TGCAGTGCTAGACACTTGGGGGGATCTATCTACGAGCAGTACTTC. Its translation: CSARHLGGSIYEQYF.

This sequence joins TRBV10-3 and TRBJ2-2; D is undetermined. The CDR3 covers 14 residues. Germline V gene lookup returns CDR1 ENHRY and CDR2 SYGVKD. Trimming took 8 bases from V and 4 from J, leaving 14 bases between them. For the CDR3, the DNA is TGTGCCATCGGTCCTCTAGATTCCACCGGGGAGCTGTTTTTT. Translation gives CAIGPLDSTGELFF.

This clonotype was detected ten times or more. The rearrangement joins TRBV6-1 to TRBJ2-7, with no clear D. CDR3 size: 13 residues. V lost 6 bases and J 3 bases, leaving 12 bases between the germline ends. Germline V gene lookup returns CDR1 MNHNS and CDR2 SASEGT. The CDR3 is CASRGKGIYEQYF. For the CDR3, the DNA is TGTGCCAGCAGAGGAAAGGGCATCTACGAGCAGTACTTC.

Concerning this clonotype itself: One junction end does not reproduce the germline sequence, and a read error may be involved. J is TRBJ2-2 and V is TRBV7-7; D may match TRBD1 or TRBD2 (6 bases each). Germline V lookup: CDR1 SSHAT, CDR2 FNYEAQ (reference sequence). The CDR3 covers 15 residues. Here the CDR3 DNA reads TGTGCTAGCAGCTTAGGGGGACTCGACACCGGGGAGCTGTTTTTT. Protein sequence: CASSLGGLDTGELFF. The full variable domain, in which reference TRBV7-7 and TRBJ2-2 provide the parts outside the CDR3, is GAGVSQSPRYKVTKRGQDVTLRCDPISSHATLYWYQQALGQGPEFLTYFNYEAQPDKSGLPSDRFSAERPEGSISTLTIQRTEQRDSAMYRCASSLGGLDTGELFFGEGSRLTVL.

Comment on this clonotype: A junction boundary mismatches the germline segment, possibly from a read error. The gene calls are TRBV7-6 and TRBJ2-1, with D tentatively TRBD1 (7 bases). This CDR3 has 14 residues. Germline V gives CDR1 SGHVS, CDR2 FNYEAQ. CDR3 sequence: CASSFGAGGNEQFF. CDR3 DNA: TGTGCTAGCAGCTTTGGCGCAGGGGGGAATGAGCAGTTCTTC.

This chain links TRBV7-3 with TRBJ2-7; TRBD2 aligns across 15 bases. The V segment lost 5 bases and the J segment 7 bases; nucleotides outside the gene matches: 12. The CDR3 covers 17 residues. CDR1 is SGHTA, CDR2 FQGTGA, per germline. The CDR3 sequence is CASSAGTSGRKLWEQYF. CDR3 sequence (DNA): TGTGCCAGCAGCGCCGGGACTAGCGGGAGGAAGCTCTGGGAGCAGTACTTC.

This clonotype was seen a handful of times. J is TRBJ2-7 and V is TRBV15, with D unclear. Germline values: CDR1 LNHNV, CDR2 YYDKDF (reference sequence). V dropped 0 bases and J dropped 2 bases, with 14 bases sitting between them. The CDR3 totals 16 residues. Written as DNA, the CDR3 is TGTGCCACCAGCAGAGATGCGGATGGCAATACCTACGAGCAGTACTTC. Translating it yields CATSRDADGNTYEQYF.

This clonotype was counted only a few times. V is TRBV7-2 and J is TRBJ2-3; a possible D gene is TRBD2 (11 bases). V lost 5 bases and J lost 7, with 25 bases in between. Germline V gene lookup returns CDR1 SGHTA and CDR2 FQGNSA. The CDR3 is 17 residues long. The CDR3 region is CASSKTGGTSGSYTQYF. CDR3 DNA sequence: TGTGCCAGCAGCAAGACAGGGGGCACTAGCGGGAGTTATACGCAGTATTTT.

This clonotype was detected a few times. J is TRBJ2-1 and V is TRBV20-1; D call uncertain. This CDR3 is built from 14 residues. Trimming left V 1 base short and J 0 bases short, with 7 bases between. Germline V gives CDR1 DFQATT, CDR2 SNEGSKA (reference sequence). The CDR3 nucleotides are TGCAGTGCTAGAGGCGGATACTCCTACAATGAGCAGTTCTTC. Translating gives CSARGGYSYNEQFF.

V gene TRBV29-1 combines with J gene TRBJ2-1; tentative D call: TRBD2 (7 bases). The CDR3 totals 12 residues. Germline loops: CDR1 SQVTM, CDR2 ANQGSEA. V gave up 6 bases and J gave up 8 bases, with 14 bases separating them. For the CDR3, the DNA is TGCAGCGTGGGGGGGCCGGGGTATGAGCAGTTCTTC. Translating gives CSVGGPGYEQFF.

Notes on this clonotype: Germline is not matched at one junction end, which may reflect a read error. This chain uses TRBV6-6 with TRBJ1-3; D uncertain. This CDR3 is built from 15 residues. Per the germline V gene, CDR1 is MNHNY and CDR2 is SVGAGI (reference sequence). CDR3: CASSYSGNSGDTIYF. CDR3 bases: TGTGCCAGCAGTTACTCAGGCAACTCTGGAGACACCATATATTTT.